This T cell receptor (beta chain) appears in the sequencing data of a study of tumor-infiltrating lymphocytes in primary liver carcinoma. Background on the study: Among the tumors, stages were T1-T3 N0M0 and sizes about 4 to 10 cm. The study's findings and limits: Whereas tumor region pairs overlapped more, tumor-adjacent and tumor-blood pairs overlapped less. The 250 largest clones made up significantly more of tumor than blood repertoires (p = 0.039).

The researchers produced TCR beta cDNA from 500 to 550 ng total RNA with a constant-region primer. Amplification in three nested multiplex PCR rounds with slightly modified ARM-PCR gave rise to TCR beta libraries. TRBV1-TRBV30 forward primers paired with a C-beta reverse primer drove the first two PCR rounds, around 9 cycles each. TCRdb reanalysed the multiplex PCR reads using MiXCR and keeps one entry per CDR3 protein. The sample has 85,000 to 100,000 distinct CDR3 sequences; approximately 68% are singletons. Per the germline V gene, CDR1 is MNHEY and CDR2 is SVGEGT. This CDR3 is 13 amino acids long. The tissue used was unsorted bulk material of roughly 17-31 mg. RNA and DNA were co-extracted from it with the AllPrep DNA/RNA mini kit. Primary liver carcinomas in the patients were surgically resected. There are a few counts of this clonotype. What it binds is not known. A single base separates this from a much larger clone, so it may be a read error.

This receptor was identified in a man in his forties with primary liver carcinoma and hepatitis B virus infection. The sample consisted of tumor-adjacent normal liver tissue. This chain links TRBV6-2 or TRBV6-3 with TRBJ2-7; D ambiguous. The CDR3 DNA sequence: TGTGTCAGCAACCTCTCGGACGACTACGAGCAGTACTTC. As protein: CVSNLSDDYEQYF.